This TCR beta chain is from a study of cytomegalovirus exposure and HLA in healthy donors. Regarding the study as a whole: A later analysis found most CMV-associated TCR beta chains apparently HLA-restricted. The study put under 200 TCR beta chains on its list as cytomegalovirus-associated. What a later analysis reportedly showed was that an Asian-associated ancestry cluster had fewer N-insertions than the approximately 670-donor mean. Among the sequence variants, a highly shared cluster was likely an artifact of sequencing.

Germline CDR1 and CDR2: SQVTM and ANQGSEA. Deletions cut 4 bases from V and 3 bases from J, with 9 bases between. The CDR3 runs 12 residues. The PCR made use of 60 Vbeta and 13 Jbeta primers. The method was immunoSEQ multiplex PCR; TCRdb's version includes in-frame clones alone and lacks a portion of them. In the table there are about 120,000 clones, over 75% of which are singletons. Details on this clone: Its antigen is still unknown.

The sequenced sample was PBMCs. The clonotype was recovered from a male donor in good health and CMV-seropositive. The V and J genes are TRBV29-1 and TRBJ2-5; perhaps TRBD2 as D (5 bases). The CDR3 loop is CSVVNGEETQYF. CDR3 bases: TGCAGCGTTGTTAACGGGGAAGAGACCCAGTACTTC.